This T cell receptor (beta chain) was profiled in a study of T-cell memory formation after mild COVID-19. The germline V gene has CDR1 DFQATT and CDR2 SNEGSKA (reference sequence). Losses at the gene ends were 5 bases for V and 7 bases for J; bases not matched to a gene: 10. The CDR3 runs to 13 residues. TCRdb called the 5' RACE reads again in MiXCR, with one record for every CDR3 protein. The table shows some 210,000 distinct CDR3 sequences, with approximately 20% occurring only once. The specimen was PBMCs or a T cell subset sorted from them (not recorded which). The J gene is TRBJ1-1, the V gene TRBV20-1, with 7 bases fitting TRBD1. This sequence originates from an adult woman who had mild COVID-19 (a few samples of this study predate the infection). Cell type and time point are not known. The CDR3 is CSAGQDLEGEAFF. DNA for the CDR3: TGCAGTGCTGGACAGGACCTCGAGGGTGAAGCTTTCTTT.